A selection of T cell receptor beta chains follows, all from one sample in a study of T cell repertoires in cytomegalovirus infection. Their cognate antigens are unknown. TCRdb recomputed calls from the reads with MiXCR, one row per CDR3 protein. Of 200,000 to 250,000 distinct CDR3 sequences in the sample, 35% to 45% were seen once. The sequenced sample was CD8+ T cells from cultured PBMCs, obtained from culture after CMV antigen stimulation. The receptors were sampled from a human donor in good health (CMV status not recorded). Some clones in this sample may be carry-over from other donors' samples. The CDR3 runs from the conserved cysteine through the conserved F or W. A D gene is named only where the DNA matches it firmly. Clone sizes are given selectively: once, few, many, or a class where the clone is expanded.

D: NA
V: TRBV7-9
size: many
J: TRBJ2-5
CDR3: CASSERGQQETQYF
DNA: TGTGCCAGCAGCGAGCGGGGACAACAAGAGACCCAGTACTTC

D: NA
V: TRBV12-3/TRBV12-4
size: few
J: TRBJ2-1
CDR3: CASRQRGYEQFF
DNA: TGTGCCAGCAGGCAAAGGGGATATGAGCAGTTCTTC

D: TRBD2
V: TRBV20-1
size: NA
J: TRBJ2-3
CDR3: CSARELAGPDTQYF
DNA: TGCAGTGCTAGAGAACTAGCGGGGCCCGATACGCAGTATTTT

D: NA
V: TRBV28
size: NA
J: TRBJ1-3
CDR3: CASSFPGVGNTIYF
DNA: TGTGCCAGCAGTTTCCCCGGGGTTGGAAACACCATATATTTT

D: NA
V: TRBV7-9
size: NA
J: TRBJ2-2
CDR3: CASSTSDSSAGELFF
DNA: TGTGCCAGCAGCACCTCAGACAGCAGCGCCGGGGAGCTGTTTTTT

D: TRBD2
V: TRBV7-6
size: NA
J: TRBJ2-4
CDR3: CASSLEGLAGHSLAKNIQYF
DNA: TGTGCCAGCAGCTTAGAGGGACTAGCGGGACACTCTCTAGCCAAAAACATTCAGTACTTC

D: TRBD1
V: TRBV7-3
size: NA
J: TRBJ2-5
CDR3: CASSLARTGEWETQYF
DNA: TGTGCCAGCAGCTTAGCTAGGACAGGGGAGTGGGAGACCCAGTACTTC

D: TRBD1
V: TRBV7-8
size: NA
J: TRBJ1-5
CDR3: CASSLLRQGASVSNQPQHF
DNA: TGTGCCAGCAGCTTACTGAGACAGGGGGCGAGTGTAAGCAATCAGCCCCAGCATTTT

D: NA
V: TRBV28
size: NA
J: TRBJ1-3
CDR3: CASSSGRGNSGNTIYF
DNA: TGTGCCAGCAGTTCCGGACGGGGGAACTCTGGAAACACCATATATTTT

D: TRBD2
V: TRBV27
size: NA
J: TRBJ2-3
CDR3: CASSQGTSGTDTQYF
DNA: TGTGCCAGCAGCCAGGGGACTAGCGGCACAGATACGCAGTATTTT

D: NA
V: TRBV27
size: NA
J: TRBJ1-5
CDR3: CASGSSQPQHF
DNA: TGTGCCAGCGGGTCCTCTCAGCCCCAGCATTTT